The rows below give T cell receptor beta chains drawn from one sample of a study of blood T cells in healthy people across ages. TCRdb reprocessed the 5' RACE reads via MiXCR and lists one record per CDR3 protein. The repertoire holds more than 800,000 distinct CDR3 sequences, with 40% to 55% as singletons. The specimen was blood. The receptors were sampled from a woman aged 55 to 70 in good health. The CDR3 runs from the conserved cysteine through the conserved F or W. Each record gives: V gene, D gene, J gene, clone size, CDR3 DNA, CDR3 protein. A D gene is named only where the DNA matches it firmly. The size field is filled for only some rows; it gives once, few, many or a size class.

v_call: TRBV28; d_call: .; j_call: TRBJ2-7; clone_size: .; cdr3_nt: TGTGCCAGCAGACGGGGGACAGAGTGGGAGCAGTACTTC; cdr3_aa: CASRRGTEWEQYF
v_call: TRBV29-1; d_call: TRBD1; j_call: TRBJ2-1; clone_size: .; cdr3_nt: TGCAGCGTTGAAGAACAGGGGATCAATGAGCAGTTCTTC; cdr3_aa: CSVEEQGINEQFF
v_call: TRBV12-3/TRBV12-4; d_call: .; j_call: TRBJ1-1; clone_size: few; cdr3_nt: TGTGCCAGCAGTTGGGGAAGTGAAGCTTTCTTT; cdr3_aa: CASSWGSEAFF
v_call: TRBV6-2/TRBV6-3; d_call: .; j_call: TRBJ1-5; clone_size: few; cdr3_nt: TGTGCCAGCAGTTACGCGGGAGCGGATCAGCCCCAGCATTTT; cdr3_aa: CASSYAGADQPQHF
v_call: TRBV7-4; d_call: TRBD2; j_call: TRBJ2-3; clone_size: .; cdr3_nt: TGTGCCAGCAGCCCATGGACTAGCGGGAGGGCCGCAGATACGCAGTATTTT; cdr3_aa: CASSPWTSGRAADTQYF
v_call: TRBV27; d_call: .; j_call: TRBJ2-2; clone_size: .; cdr3_nt: TGTGCCAGCAGTCAGGGGCTTTACACCGGGGAGCTGTTTTTT; cdr3_aa: CASSQGLYTGELFF
v_call: TRBV7-2; d_call: .; j_call: TRBJ2-1; clone_size: once; cdr3_nt: TGTGCCAGCAGCTTTAGCTCACTAGAGCAGTTCTTC; cdr3_aa: CASSFSSLEQFF
v_call: TRBV5-1; d_call: TRBD1; j_call: TRBJ2-5; clone_size: .; cdr3_nt: TGCGCCAGCAGCCCGGAAAGGACAGGTCTCGGCAATGAGCAGTACTTC; cdr3_aa: CASSPERTGLGNEQYF
v_call: TRBV7-6; d_call: .; j_call: TRBJ2-7; clone_size: .; cdr3_nt: TGTGCCAGCAGCTTATCCGCAACGGTGCGGGGCCACGAGCAGTACTTC; cdr3_aa: CASSLSATVRGHEQYF
v_call: TRBV27; d_call: TRBD2; j_call: TRBJ2-7; clone_size: .; cdr3_nt: TGTGCCAGCAGCGGGAGGATAACCTACGAGCAGTACTTC; cdr3_aa: CASSGRITYEQYF
v_call: TRBV4-1; d_call: TRBD2; j_call: TRBJ2-1; clone_size: .; cdr3_nt: TGCGCCAGCAGCCAGAGGGCTGGCGGGAGCTCCTACAATGAGCAGTTCTTC; cdr3_aa: CASSQRAGGSSYNEQFF
v_call: TRBV5-4; d_call: .; j_call: TRBJ1-1; clone_size: few; cdr3_nt: TGTGCCAGCAGCCCGGTCGCTGGGGGGAACACTGAAGCTTTCTTT; cdr3_aa: CASSPVAGGNTEAFF
v_call: TRBV7-9; d_call: .; j_call: TRBJ2-3; clone_size: .; cdr3_nt: TGTGCCAGCAGCTTAGCGTTATCGGCAGATACGCAGTATTTT; cdr3_aa: CASSLALSADTQYF
v_call: TRBV7-2; d_call: .; j_call: TRBJ2-7; clone_size: few; cdr3_nt: TGTGCCAGCAGCAGGGATTCCGAGCAGTACTTC; cdr3_aa: CASSRDSEQYF
v_call: TRBV7-2; d_call: .; j_call: TRBJ2-7; clone_size: .; cdr3_nt: TGTGCCAGCAGCTTAGTGGTGACTATTAGATACGAGCAGTACTTC; cdr3_aa: CASSLVVTIRYEQYF
v_call: TRBV28; d_call: TRBD1; j_call: TRBJ2-7; clone_size: .; cdr3_nt: TGTACCAGCAGCAGACAGGGCTACGAGCAGTACTTC; cdr3_aa: CTSSRQGYEQYF
v_call: TRBV7-2; d_call: .; j_call: TRBJ2-7; clone_size: .; cdr3_nt: TGTGCCAGCAGCTTAGGGGGGCGTCCCGAGCAGTACTTC; cdr3_aa: CASSLGGRPEQYF
v_call: TRBV3-1; d_call: .; j_call: TRBJ2-2; clone_size: .; cdr3_nt: TGTGCCAGCAGCTCCCCCCGAGGGAATGTTCGGGCCGGGGAGCTGTTTTTT; cdr3_aa: CASSSPRGNVRAGELFF
v_call: TRBV5-6; d_call: .; j_call: TRBJ2-1; clone_size: .; cdr3_nt: TGTGCCAGCAGCTTCCGGACCGTGGACCAACGAGAGCGGTTCTTC; cdr3_aa: CASSFRTVDQRERFF
v_call: TRBV4-1; d_call: .; j_call: TRBJ2-1; clone_size: few; cdr3_nt: TGCGCCAGCAGCCAAGCCCCCGGCTGGAGTGAGCAGTTCTTC; cdr3_aa: CASSQAPGWSEQFF
v_call: TRBV6-6; d_call: .; j_call: TRBJ1-6; clone_size: few; cdr3_nt: TGTGCCAGCAGCGGGGAAACAGGGCCAAATTCACCCCTCCACTTT; cdr3_aa: CASSGETGPNSPLHF
v_call: TRBV15; d_call: .; j_call: TRBJ1-2; clone_size: .; cdr3_nt: TGTGCCACCACCACACGGGGTGGTATCTATGGCTACACCTTC; cdr3_aa: CATTTRGGIYGYTF
v_call: TRBV10-3; d_call: .; j_call: TRBJ2-5; clone_size: few; cdr3_nt: TGTGCCATCAGTACTGCGACGGGACAAGAGACCCAGTACTTC; cdr3_aa: CAISTATGQETQYF
v_call: TRBV4-2; d_call: .; j_call: TRBJ2-7; clone_size: .; cdr3_nt: TGTGCCAGCAGCCCAGCCGCAAACCCCCTCGGCGAGCAGTACTTC; cdr3_aa: CASSPAANPLGEQYF
v_call: TRBV5-4; d_call: TRBD2; j_call: TRBJ2-2; clone_size: .; cdr3_nt: TGTGCCAGCAGCGGCGGGACTAGCGGGATGCCCGGGGAGCTGTTTTTT; cdr3_aa: CASSGGTSGMPGELFF
v_call: TRBV7-9; d_call: .; j_call: TRBJ2-1; clone_size: few; cdr3_nt: TGTGCCAGCAGTTCTGAGCCGGCGGGGATGTACAATGAGCAGTTCTTC; cdr3_aa: CASSSEPAGMYNEQFF
v_call: TRBV20-1; d_call: TRBD1; j_call: TRBJ2-5; clone_size: many; cdr3_nt: TGCAGTGCAGGGGGACAGGGCCGAGAGGTTTACGATGGGACCCAGTACTTC; cdr3_aa: CSAGGQGREVYDGTQYF
v_call: TRBV20-1; d_call: TRBD2; j_call: TRBJ2-7; clone_size: .; cdr3_nt: TGCAGTGCTAGACAACTAGCGGAATCCTCCTACGAGCAGTACTTC; cdr3_aa: CSARQLAESSYEQYF
v_call: TRBV24-1; d_call: .; j_call: TRBJ2-3; clone_size: few; cdr3_nt: TGTGCCACCAGTGATACAGACTCCACAGATACGCAGTATTTT; cdr3_aa: CATSDTDSTDTQYF
v_call: TRBV20-1; d_call: .; j_call: TRBJ2-7; clone_size: .; cdr3_nt: TGCAGTGCTAGAGGACGACAAGCGGTCTACGAGCAGTACTTC; cdr3_aa: CSARGRQAVYEQYF
v_call: TRBV11-2; d_call: .; j_call: TRBJ1-1; clone_size: .; cdr3_nt: TGTGCCAGCACACTAACCGACACTGAAGCTTTCTTT; cdr3_aa: CASTLTDTEAFF
v_call: TRBV25-1; d_call: .; j_call: TRBJ1-6; clone_size: few; cdr3_nt: TGTGCCAGCAGTGCGCCGGGACAAGCTTATCGTAATTCACCCCTCCACTTT; cdr3_aa: CASSAPGQAYRNSPLHF
v_call: TRBV12-3/TRBV12-4; d_call: .; j_call: TRBJ1-4; clone_size: few; cdr3_nt: TGTGCCAGCAGTTTATCGGGAAATGGGAATGAAAAACTGTTTTTT; cdr3_aa: CASSLSGNGNEKLFF
v_call: TRBV25-1; d_call: TRBD1; j_call: TRBJ2-3; clone_size: .; cdr3_nt: TGTGCCAGCAGTGGACAGGGGGCCATATACACAGATACGCAGTATTTT; cdr3_aa: CASSGQGAIYTDTQYF
v_call: TRBV18; d_call: .; j_call: TRBJ2-5; clone_size: .; cdr3_nt: TGTGCCAGCTCACCTCCCCGGCGGGAAGTCCAAGAGACCCAGTACTTC; cdr3_aa: CASSPPRREVQETQYF
v_call: TRBV29-1; d_call: .; j_call: TRBJ2-6; clone_size: .; cdr3_nt: TGCAGCGGCGGGACCGCTGTCCACTCTGGGGCCAACGTCCTGACTTTC; cdr3_aa: CSGGTAVHSGANVLTF
v_call: TRBV20-1; d_call: .; j_call: TRBJ1-5; clone_size: .; cdr3_nt: TGCAGTGCTAGTTGGACAGACGGACAGCCCCAGCATTTT; cdr3_aa: CSASWTDGQPQHF
v_call: TRBV15; d_call: .; j_call: TRBJ2-2; clone_size: .; cdr3_nt: TGTGCCACCAGCAGAGATCCGATGGGTGCGAACACCGGGGAGCTGTTTTTT; cdr3_aa: CATSRDPMGANTGELFF
v_call: TRBV27; d_call: TRBD2; j_call: TRBJ2-2; clone_size: .; cdr3_nt: TGTGCCAGCAGTTTATCCGGACTAGTTGCGTCCGGGGAGCTGTTTTTT; cdr3_aa: CASSLSGLVASGELFF
v_call: TRBV20-1; d_call: .; j_call: TRBJ2-7; clone_size: .; cdr3_nt: TGCAGTGCTAGAGACGCTCCCCTAAGCTCCTACAATGAGCAGTACTTC; cdr3_aa: CSARDAPLSSYNEQYF
v_call: TRBV9; d_call: .; j_call: TRBJ1-3; clone_size: .; cdr3_nt: TGTGCCAGCAGCCTCCGTTGGGCAGGGTCATCGGGAAACACCATATATTTT; cdr3_aa: CASSLRWAGSSGNTIYF
v_call: TRBV6-5; d_call: TRBD1; j_call: TRBJ1-5; clone_size: .; cdr3_nt: TGTGCCAGCAGGTTACGGCCGGGACAGGGGACAGATCAGCCCCAGCATTTT; cdr3_aa: CASRLRPGQGTDQPQHF
v_call: TRBV7-2; d_call: .; j_call: TRBJ1-1; clone_size: .; cdr3_nt: TGTGCCAGCAGCCAAAGGGGGGTTGAAGCTTTCTTT; cdr3_aa: CASSQRGVEAFF
v_call: TRBV27; d_call: .; j_call: TRBJ2-7; clone_size: .; cdr3_nt: TGTGCCAGCAGTTTACGGCGATTCGCGATCGACGAGCAGTACTTC; cdr3_aa: CASSLRRFAIDEQYF
v_call: TRBV3-1; d_call: .; j_call: TRBJ2-6; clone_size: .; cdr3_nt: TGTGCCAGCAGCCAAGCGCTGGCTGCTGGGGCCAACGTCCTGACTTTC; cdr3_aa: CASSQALAAGANVLTF
v_call: TRBV27; d_call: .; j_call: TRBJ1-2; clone_size: .; cdr3_nt: TGTGCCAGCAGTGCCGATAGGCGATACTATGGCTACACCTTC; cdr3_aa: CASSADRRYYGYTF
v_call: TRBV29-1; d_call: TRBD1; j_call: TRBJ1-2; clone_size: .; cdr3_nt: TGCAGCGTAGCTGACAGGGGCGATGGCTACACCTTC; cdr3_aa: CSVADRGDGYTF
v_call: TRBV6-5; d_call: .; j_call: TRBJ2-6; clone_size: .; cdr3_nt: TGTGCCAGCAGTCTCGGGATGCCTCCTGGGGCCAACGTCCTGACTTTC; cdr3_aa: CASSLGMPPGANVLTF
v_call: TRBV29-1; d_call: .; j_call: TRBJ2-3; clone_size: .; cdr3_nt: TGCACCCACCTCTCGGGGGACGATACGCAGTATTTT; cdr3_aa: CTHLSGDDTQYF
v_call: TRBV12-3/TRBV12-4; d_call: TRBD1; j_call: TRBJ2-7; clone_size: .; cdr3_nt: TGTGCCAGCAGTTTAGCTGGGGGACAGGGGGCCCACGAGCAGTACTTC; cdr3_aa: CASSLAGGQGAHEQYF
v_call: TRBV11-2; d_call: TRBD2; j_call: TRBJ2-7; clone_size: .; cdr3_nt: TGTGCCAGCAGCTCCACCACGGGACTAGGGTCCTACGAGCAGTACTTC; cdr3_aa: CASSSTTGLGSYEQYF
v_call: TRBV7-9; d_call: .; j_call: TRBJ2-3; clone_size: few; cdr3_nt: TGTGCCAGCAGCTACCGGAGGGCCGTGGCAGATACGCAGTATTTT; cdr3_aa: CASSYRRAVADTQYF
v_call: TRBV6-5; d_call: TRBD1; j_call: TRBJ2-7; clone_size: many; cdr3_nt: TGTGCCAGCAGTTACCGGACAGGTTTCCACGAGCAGTACTTC; cdr3_aa: CASSYRTGFHEQYF
v_call: TRBV4-1; d_call: TRBD1; j_call: TRBJ2-5; clone_size: few; cdr3_nt: TGCGCCAGCAGCCAAACAGGGGTGACCCAGTACTTC; cdr3_aa: CASSQTGVTQYF
v_call: TRBV28; d_call: .; j_call: TRBJ2-7; clone_size: .; cdr3_nt: TGTGCCAGCAGTTTAACAGCTTACTACGAGCAGTACTTC; cdr3_aa: CASSLTAYYEQYF